The TCR beta chain under discussion was sequenced for a study of shared clonotypes between healthy human individuals. The CDR3 has 15 amino acids. Germline-derived CDR1 and CDR2 are MNHEY and SMNVEV (reference sequence). V shed 5 bases, J shed 0 bases, and the junction held 6 bases outside the gene matches. All donors qualified as healthy HIV-negative adults and had experienced no recent acute infections or vaccinations. Worth noting for this clone: The identical CDR3 is also encoded by other nucleotide sequences in the sample.

Repertoires were generated with immunoSEQ multiplex PCR, while TCRdb's copy carries only in-frame clones and drops some. The sample holds some 700,000 clones, 90% seen once. This sequence was found in a young man in good health. Some clones in this sample may be carry-over from other donors' samples. This chain joins TRBV27 and TRBJ2-7; 8 bases agree with TRBD2. Sample: memory CD8+ T cells from PBMCs. Specified subset: CD45RO+ cells pooled with CCR7-negative TemRA cells. This CDR3 is CASSLLAGSSYEQYF. The CDR3 DNA sequence: TGTGCCAGCAGTCTCCTAGCGGGCAGCTCCTACGAGCAGTACTTC.